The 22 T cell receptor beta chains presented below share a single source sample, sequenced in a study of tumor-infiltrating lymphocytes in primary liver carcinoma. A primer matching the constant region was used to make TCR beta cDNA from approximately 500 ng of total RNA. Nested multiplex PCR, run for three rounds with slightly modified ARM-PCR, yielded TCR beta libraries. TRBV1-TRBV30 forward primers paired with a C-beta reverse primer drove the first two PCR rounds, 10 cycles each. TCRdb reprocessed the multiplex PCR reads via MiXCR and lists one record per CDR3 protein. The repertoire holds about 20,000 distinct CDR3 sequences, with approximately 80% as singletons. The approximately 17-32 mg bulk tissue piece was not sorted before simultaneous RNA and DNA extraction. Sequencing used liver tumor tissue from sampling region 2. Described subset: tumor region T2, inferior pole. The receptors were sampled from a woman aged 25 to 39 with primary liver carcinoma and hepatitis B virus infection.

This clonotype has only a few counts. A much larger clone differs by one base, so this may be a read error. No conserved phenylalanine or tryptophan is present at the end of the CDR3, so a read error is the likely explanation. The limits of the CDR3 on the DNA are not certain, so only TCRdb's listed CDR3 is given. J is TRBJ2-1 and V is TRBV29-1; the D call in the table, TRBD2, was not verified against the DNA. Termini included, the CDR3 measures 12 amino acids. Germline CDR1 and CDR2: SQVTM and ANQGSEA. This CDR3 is CNFVGWEGRTFS.

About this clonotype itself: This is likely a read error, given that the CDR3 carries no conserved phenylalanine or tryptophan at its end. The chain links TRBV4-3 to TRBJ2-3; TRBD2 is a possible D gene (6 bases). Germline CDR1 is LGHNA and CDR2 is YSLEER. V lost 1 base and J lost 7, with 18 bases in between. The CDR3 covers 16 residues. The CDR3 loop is CASSQGFAGTMHTQYL. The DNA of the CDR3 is TGCGCCAGCAGCCAAGGTTTTGCGGGGACCATGCATACGCAGTATTTG.

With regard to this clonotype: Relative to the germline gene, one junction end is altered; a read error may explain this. The CDR3 DNA reads as TGTGCCACCAGCAGAGATGGGCGGGCTGGGGCCATCGTCCTGACTTTC. Encoded protein: CATSRDGRAGAIVLTF. The chain employs TRBV15 and TRBJ2-6, with D perhaps matching TRBD1 or TRBD2 (5 bases each). The CDR3 is 16 amino acids. Per the germline V gene, CDR1 is LNHNV and CDR2 is YYDKDF (reference sequence).

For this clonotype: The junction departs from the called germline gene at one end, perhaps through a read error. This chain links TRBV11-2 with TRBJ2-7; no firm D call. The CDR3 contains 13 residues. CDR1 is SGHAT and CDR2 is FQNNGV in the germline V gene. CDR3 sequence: CASSFPVGYEQYF. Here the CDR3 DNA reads TGTGCCAGTAGCTTTCCGGTGGGCTACGAGCAGTACTTC.

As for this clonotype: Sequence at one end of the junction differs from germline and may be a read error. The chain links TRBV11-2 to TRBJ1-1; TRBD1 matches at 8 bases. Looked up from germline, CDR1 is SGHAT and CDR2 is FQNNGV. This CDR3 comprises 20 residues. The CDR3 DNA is TGTGCTAGCAGCGCTCGGGACAGGAGGCGCAAGAGGTGGAATAACACTGAAGCTTTCTTT. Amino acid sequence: CASSARDRRRKRWNNTEAFF.

The CDR3 sequence is CASTTSAGFQETQYF. In DNA form, the CDR3 reads TGCGCCAGCACCACATCAGCGGGCTTTCAAGAGACCCAGTACTTC. J is TRBJ2-5 and V is TRBV10-2; D is possibly TRBD2 (6 bases). The CDR3 is 15 residues long. With 7 bases removed from V and 2 bases from J, the gap between germline ends came to 17 bases. Germline CDR1 WSHSY, CDR2 SAAADI.

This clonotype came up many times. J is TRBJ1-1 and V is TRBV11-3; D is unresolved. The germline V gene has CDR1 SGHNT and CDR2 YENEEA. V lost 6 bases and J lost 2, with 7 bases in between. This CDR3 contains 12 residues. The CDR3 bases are TGTGCCAGCAGAGAGGGAAACACTGAAGCTTTCTTT. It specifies CASREGNTEAFF.

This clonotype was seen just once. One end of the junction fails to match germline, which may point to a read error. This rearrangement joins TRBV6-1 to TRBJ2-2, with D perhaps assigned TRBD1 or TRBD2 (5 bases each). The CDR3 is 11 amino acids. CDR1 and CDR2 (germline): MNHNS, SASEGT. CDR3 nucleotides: TGCGCCAGAAGTGCCGTCGGGGACCTGTTTTTT. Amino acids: CARSAVGDLFF.

The CDR3 protein is CSKSFFQGSTNEKLFF. The CDR3 coding sequence is TGTTCCAAAAGCTTCTTTCAGGGATCAACTAATGAAAAACTGTTTTTT. The chain has TRBV11-2 and TRBJ1-4; a possible D gene is TRBD1 (5 bases). CDR3 length equals 16 residues. Germline V gene data show CDR1 as SGHAT and CDR2 as FQNNGV.

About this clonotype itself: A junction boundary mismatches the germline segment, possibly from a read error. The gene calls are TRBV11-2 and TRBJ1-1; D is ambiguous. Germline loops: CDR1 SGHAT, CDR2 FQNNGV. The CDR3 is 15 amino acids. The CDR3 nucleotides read TGTACCAGCAGCTTAAAAAGAGGGAGGTTAAATGGAACTTTCTTT. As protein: CTSSLKRGRLNGTFF.

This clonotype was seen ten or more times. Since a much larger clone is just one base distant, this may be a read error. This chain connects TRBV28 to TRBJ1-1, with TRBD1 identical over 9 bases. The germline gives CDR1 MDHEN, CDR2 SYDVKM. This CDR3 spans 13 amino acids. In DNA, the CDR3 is TGTGTCAGCACTAGGGACAGGGTTAATGCAGCTTTCTTT. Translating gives CVSTRDRVNAAFF.

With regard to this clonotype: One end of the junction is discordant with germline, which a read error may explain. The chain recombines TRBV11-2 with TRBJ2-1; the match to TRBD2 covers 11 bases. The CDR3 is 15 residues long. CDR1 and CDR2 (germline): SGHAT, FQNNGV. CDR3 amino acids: CVSSRLAGRGYEEFF. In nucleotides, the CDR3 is TGTGTCAGCAGCCGACTAGCGGGGAGGGGATATGAGGAGTTCTTC.

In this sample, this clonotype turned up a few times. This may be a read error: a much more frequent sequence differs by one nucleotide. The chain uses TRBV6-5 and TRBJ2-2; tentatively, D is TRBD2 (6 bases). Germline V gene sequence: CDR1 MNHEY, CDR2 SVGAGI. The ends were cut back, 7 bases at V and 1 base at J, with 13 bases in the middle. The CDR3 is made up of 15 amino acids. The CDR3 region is CASNLMGLNTGELFF. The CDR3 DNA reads TGTGCCAGCAATCTCATGGGACTGAACACCGGGGAGCTGTTTTTT.

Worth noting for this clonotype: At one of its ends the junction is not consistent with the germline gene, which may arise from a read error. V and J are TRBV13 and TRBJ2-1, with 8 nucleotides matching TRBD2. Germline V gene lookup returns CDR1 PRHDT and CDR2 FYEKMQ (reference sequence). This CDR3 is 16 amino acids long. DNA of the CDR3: TGTGCCAACAGCACTGGGACTAGGGGGGCATACAATGAGCAGTTCTTC. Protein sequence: CANSTGTRGAYNEQFF. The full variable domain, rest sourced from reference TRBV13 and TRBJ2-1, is AAGVIQSPRHLIKEKRETATLKCYPIPRHDTVYWYQQGPGQDPQFLISFYEKMQSDKGSIPDRFSAQQFSDYHSELNMSSLELGDSALYFCANSTGTRGAYNEQFFGPGTRLTVL.

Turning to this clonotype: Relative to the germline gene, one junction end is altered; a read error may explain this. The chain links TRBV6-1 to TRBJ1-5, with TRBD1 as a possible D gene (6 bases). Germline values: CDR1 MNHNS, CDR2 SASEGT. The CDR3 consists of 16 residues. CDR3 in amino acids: CASSEQGSVPDQPEHF. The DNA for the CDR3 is TGTGCCAGCAGTGAACAGGGGAGCGTCCCCGATCAGCCCGAGCATTTT.

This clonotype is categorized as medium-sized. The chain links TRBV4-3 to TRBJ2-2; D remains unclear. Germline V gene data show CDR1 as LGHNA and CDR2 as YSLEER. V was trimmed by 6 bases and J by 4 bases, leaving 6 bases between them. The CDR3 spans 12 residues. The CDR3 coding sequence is TGCGCCAGCAGACTTGGCACCGGGGAGCTGTTTTTT. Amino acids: CASRLGTGELFF.

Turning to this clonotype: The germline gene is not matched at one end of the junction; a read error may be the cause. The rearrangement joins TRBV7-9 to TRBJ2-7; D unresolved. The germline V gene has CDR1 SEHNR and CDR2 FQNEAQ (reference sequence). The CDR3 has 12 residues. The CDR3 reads CASSLVVGEQYF. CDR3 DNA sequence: TGTGCCAGCAGTTTAGTAGTGGGGGAGCAGTACTTC.

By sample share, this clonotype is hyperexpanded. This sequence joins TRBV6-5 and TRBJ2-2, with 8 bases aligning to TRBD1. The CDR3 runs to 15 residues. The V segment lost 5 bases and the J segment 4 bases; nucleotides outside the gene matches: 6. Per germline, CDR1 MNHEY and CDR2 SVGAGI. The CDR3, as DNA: TGTGCCAGCAGTCCGCGGACAGGGTTCACCGGGGAGCTGTTTTTT. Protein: CASSPRTGFTGELFF.

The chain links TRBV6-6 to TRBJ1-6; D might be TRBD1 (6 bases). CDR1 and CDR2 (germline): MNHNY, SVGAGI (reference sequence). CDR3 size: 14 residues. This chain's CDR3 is CTNSYTGMDSPLHF. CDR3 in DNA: TGTACTAACAGTTACACAGGGATGGATTCACCCCTCCACTTT.

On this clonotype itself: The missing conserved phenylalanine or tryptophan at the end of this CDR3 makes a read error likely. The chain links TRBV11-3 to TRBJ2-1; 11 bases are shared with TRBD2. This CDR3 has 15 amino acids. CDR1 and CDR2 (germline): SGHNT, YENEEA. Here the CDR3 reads CASRRVAGGGYEQFC. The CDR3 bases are TGTGCCAGCAGGCGAGTAGCGGGGGGGGGGTATGAACAGTTCTGC.

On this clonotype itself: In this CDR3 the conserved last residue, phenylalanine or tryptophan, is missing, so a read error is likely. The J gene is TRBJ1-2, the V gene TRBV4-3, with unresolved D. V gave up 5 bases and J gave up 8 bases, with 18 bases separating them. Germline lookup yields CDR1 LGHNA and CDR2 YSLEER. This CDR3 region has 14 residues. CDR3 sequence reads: CASSAELEIYGYTS. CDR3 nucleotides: TGCGCCAGCAGCGCTGAGTTGGAGATATACGGCTACACCTCC.

In DNA, the CDR3 is TGTGCCAGTGGCACCTACCCCGGGAGCAAAGTGACCCAGTACTTC. Translating it yields CASGTYPGSKVTQYF. This rearrangement joins TRBV12-3 or TRBV12-4 to TRBJ2-5; possible D gene TRBD2, 6 bases. Trimming removed 9 bases from V and 7 bases from J, with 24 bases in between. The CDR3 totals 15 residues.